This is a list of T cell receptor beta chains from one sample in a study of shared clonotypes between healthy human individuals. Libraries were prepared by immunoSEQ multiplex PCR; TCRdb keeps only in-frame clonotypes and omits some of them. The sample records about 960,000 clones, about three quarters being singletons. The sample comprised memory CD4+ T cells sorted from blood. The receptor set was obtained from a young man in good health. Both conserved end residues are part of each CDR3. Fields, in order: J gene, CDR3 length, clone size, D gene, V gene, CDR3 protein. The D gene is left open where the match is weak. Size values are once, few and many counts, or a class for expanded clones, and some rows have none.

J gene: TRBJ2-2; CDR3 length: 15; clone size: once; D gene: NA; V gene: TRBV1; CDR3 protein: CTGEGGHWYTGELFF
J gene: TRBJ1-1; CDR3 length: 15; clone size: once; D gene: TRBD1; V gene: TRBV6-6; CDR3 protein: CASSYEGARGTEAFF
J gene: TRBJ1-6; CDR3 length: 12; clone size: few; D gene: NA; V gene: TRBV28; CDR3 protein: CASSLLESPLHF
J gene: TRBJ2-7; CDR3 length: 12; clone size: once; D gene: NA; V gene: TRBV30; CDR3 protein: CAWGDRDYEQYF
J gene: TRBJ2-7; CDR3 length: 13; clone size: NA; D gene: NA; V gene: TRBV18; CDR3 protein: CASSGTGPYEQYF
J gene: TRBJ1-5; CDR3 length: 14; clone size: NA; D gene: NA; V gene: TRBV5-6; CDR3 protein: CASSAGGPGQPQHF
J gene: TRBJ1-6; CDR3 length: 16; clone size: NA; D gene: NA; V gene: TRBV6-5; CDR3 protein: CASSSPSKGFNSPLHF
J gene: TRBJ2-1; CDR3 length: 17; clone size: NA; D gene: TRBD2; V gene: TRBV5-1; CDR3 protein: CASSPTTSGSSYNEQFF
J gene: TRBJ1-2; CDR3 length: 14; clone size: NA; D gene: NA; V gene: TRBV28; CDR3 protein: CASRRTDSNYGYTF
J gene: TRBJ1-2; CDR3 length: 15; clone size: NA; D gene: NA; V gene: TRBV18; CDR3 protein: CASSPRSGMDYGYTF
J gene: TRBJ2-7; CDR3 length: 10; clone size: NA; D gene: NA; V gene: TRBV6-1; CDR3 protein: CASRAREQYF